The 18 T cell receptor beta chains below come from one sample, sequenced in a study of blood T cell repertoires in COVID-19. Assay: immunoSEQ multiplex PCR; the TCRdb copy retains only in-frame clones and omits some. The data show about 150,000 clones, approximately 80% seen once. The sequenced sample was peripheral blood. All receptors derive from a human donor in a cohort sampled during active COVID-19.

The CDR3 region is CAISESAWETEAFF. In DNA form, the CDR3 reads TGTGCCATCAGTGAGAGCGCGTGGGAGACTGAAGCTTTCTTT. The genes are TRBV10-3 and TRBJ1-1; no definite D call. V lost 2 bases to trimming and J lost 5 bases, with 12 bases between them. The V gene's germline CDR1 is ENHRY and CDR2 SYGVKD. The CDR3 has 14 amino acids.

This clone has a single count. V usage is TRBV9 and J usage is TRBJ1-2; no clear D. Trimming removed 3 bases from V and 2 bases from J, with 8 bases in between. Per germline, CDR1 SGDLS and CDR2 YYNGEE. This CDR3 spans 13 amino acids. The CDR3 DNA reads as TGTGCCAGCAGCGCCACACCCAACTATGGCTACACCTTC. This translates into CASSATPNYGYTF.

The chain recombines TRBV7-6 with TRBJ1-6; TRBD1 is a possible D gene (6 bases). Per the germline V gene, CDR1 is SGHVS and CDR2 is FNYEAQ. V lost 3 bases to trimming and J lost 6 bases, with 15 bases between them. CDR3 size: 16 residues. The CDR3 coding sequence is TGTGCCAGCAGCTTCGCAACAGGGCTACGTAATTCACCCCTCCACTTT. This sequence encodes CASSFATGLRNSPLHF.

The chain employs TRBV3-1 (or the pseudogene TRBV3-2) and TRBJ1-3; D gene unclear. V shed 1 base and J shed 8 bases, with 15 bases lying between them. The CDR3 sequence is 15 residues long. Looked up from germline, CDR1 is LGHDT and CDR2 is YNNKEL (reference sequence). As DNA, the CDR3 is TGTGCCAGCAGCCAAGTTGTGGGATGGAGGGACACCATATATTTT. Translating gives CASSQVVGWRDTIYF.

V usage is TRBV10-3 and J usage is TRBJ1-6, with 8 bases lining up with TRBD1. Looked up from germline, CDR1 is ENHRY and CDR2 is SYGVKD. CDR3 size: 15 residues. V was pared by 6 bases and J by 6 bases, with 7 bases of the junction left unmatched. DNA for the CDR3: TGTGCCATCAGACTTCAACAGGGGGGTAATTCACCCCTCCACTTT. Its translation is CAIRLQQGGNSPLHF.

The V gene is TRBV7-3, the J gene TRBJ2-3, with 7 positions matching TRBD2. The germline V gene has CDR1 SGHTA and CDR2 FQGTGA. V dropped 2 bases and J dropped 2; count of bases not matched to a gene: 4. This CDR3 region has 15 residues. Here the CDR3 reads CASSLLAEDTDTQYF. The CDR3 DNA reads as TGTGCCAGCAGCTTACTAGCGGAAGACACAGATACGCAGTATTTT.

This sequence joins TRBV5-1 and TRBJ2-7, with 9 bases lining up with TRBD1. CDR1 is SGHRS and CDR2 is YFSETQ in the germline V gene. The CDR3 consists of 14 residues. V shed 4 bases and J 7 bases; nucleotides not matched to a gene: 9. The CDR3 region is CASSLDRGRPEQYF. CDR3 DNA: TGCGCCAGCAGCCTGGACAGGGGCCGGCCGGAGCAGTACTTC.

The table lists this clone with a count of one. The rearrangement links TRBV19 to TRBJ1-5; tentatively, D is TRBD1 (6 bases). Per germline, CDR1 LNHDA and CDR2 SQIVND (reference sequence). Trimming pared 3 bases from V and 7 bases from J, leaving 13 bases between. This CDR3 has 14 residues. DNA of the CDR3: TGTGCCAGTAGTATCGCGGGGGCCAGGCAGCCCCAGCATTTT. This gives the protein CASSIAGARQPQHF.

V is TRBV13 and J is TRBJ2-1; tentative D call: TRBD2 (5 bases). The CDR3 is made up of 15 amino acids. Trimming cost V 6 bases and J 0 bases, with 12 bases left between them. CDR1 is PRHDT, CDR2 FYEKMQ, per germline (reference sequence). CDR3 nucleotide sequence: TGTGCCAGCAGGGGAGAAGGAGTCTCCTACAATGAGCAGTTCTTC. This sequence encodes CASRGEGVSYNEQFF.

This chain joins TRBV5-1 and TRBJ2-3, with D maybe TRBD2 (6 bases). Deletions cut 4 bases from V and 5 bases from J, with 17 bases between. Germline-derived CDR1 and CDR2 are SGHRS and YFSETQ. The CDR3 is 15 residues long. The CDR3 is CASSPGLALGDTQYF. The CDR3 region has the DNA TGCGCCAGCAGCCCGGGACTGGCTTTAGGAGATACGCAGTATTTT.

V is TRBV7-6 and J is TRBJ2-6; D gene uncertain. Trimming pared 0 bases from V and 2 bases from J, leaving 8 bases between. The CDR3 contains 16 residues. Germline lookup yields CDR1 SGHVS and CDR2 FNYEAQ. Written as DNA, the CDR3 is TGTGCCAGCAGCTTAGCGTCGTCAGCTGGGGCCAACGTCCTGACTTTC. This translates into CASSLASSAGANVLTF.

For this clone: The sample carries other DNA sequences with the same CDR3. The rearrangement links TRBV5-4 to TRBJ2-7; 7 nucleotides match TRBD2. CDR3 length: 13 amino acids. The J segment lost 1 base and the V segment lost 4 bases, leaving 2 bases of the junction unmatched. Germline CDR1 and CDR2: SGHNT and YYREEE (reference sequence). The CDR3 DNA reads as TGTGCCAGCAGCCCGGGACTATCCTACGAGCAGTACTTC. Amino acids: CASSPGLSYEQYF.

This chain connects TRBV28 to TRBJ1-5; 11 bases agree with TRBD1. The CDR3 has 15 residues. Trimming cost V 8 bases and J 6 bases; bases outside gene matches: 9. CDR1 MDHEN and CDR2 SYDVKM come from the germline V gene. The CDR3 DNA follows: TGTGCCAGCGGGTCACGGACAGGGGGCATTCAGCCCCAGCATTTT. Residues: CASGSRTGGIQPQHF.

The chain combines TRBV6-6 with TRBJ1-6; 7 bases align to TRBD1. The CDR3 is 15 residues long. Germline V lookup: CDR1 MNHNY, CDR2 SVGAGI (reference sequence). V was clipped by 6 bases and J by 4 bases; unmatched bases: 6. The CDR3 DNA follows: TGTGCCAGCAGGCATACAGGGGAATATAATTCACCCCTCCACTTT. Translation gives CASRHTGEYNSPLHF.

The V call is TRBV11-2, the J call TRBJ1-1; 9 bases agree with TRBD1. Germline CDR1 SGHAT, CDR2 FQNNGV. V shed 5 bases and J 7 bases; nucleotides not matched to a gene: 20. The length of the CDR3 is 18 residues. The CDR3 nucleotides read TGTGCCAGCAGCCGGAAGGTCAATGTACAGGGGGCAGGGATTGAAGCTTTCTTT. This translates into CASSRKVNVQGAGIEAFF.

This clone was seen just once. The chain is built from TRBV7-9 and TRBJ1-6, with D maybe TRBD1 (6 bases). The V end lost 5 bases, the J end lost 7 bases, and 12 bases lay between the germline ends. This CDR3 has 14 amino acids. Germline assignment: CDR1 SEHNR and CDR2 FQNEAQ (reference sequence). CDR3 bases: TGTGCCAGCAGCCATGGACAGCAGAATTCACCCCTCCACTTT. This translates into CASSHGQQNSPLHF.

This rearrangement joins TRBV7-9 to TRBJ1-2; 7 bases fit TRBD1. CDR3 size: 15 residues. The ends lost 5 bases at V and 8 bases at J; junction bases unmatched: 14. CDR1 and CDR2 (germline): SEHNR, FQNEAQ (reference sequence). In DNA, the CDR3 is TGTGCCAGCAGCGAAGAGGGACAGCCACTCCACGGCTACACCTTC. Translation gives CASSEEGQPLHGYTF.

The V gene is TRBV7-2, the J gene TRBJ2-5, with a weak D call TRBD2 (6 bases). CDR1 SGHTA and CDR2 FQGNSA come from the germline V gene. The V gene lost 0 bases and the J gene lost 5 bases, with 10 bases spanning the gap. The CDR3 spans 14 residues. CDR3 in DNA: TGTGCCAGCAGCTTAGCGGGGGACTCGGAGACCCAGTACTTC. This gives the protein CASSLAGDSETQYF.